The next 23 T cell receptor beta chains were all read from a single sample in a study of shared clonotypes between healthy human individuals. The repertoire was sequenced with immunoSEQ multiplex PCR; TCRdb's copy has only in-frame clones and lacks some. The repertoire holds some 2 million clones, with roughly 95% as singletons. Sample: naive CD4+ T cells sorted from blood. Subset described: CD45RA+ positively selected. Receptors originate from a man between 18 and 29 years old in good health.

This chain links TRBV5-1 with TRBJ1-2; 8 bases line up with TRBD1. Germline V gene lookup returns CDR1 SGHRS and CDR2 YFSETQ. This CDR3 spans 16 amino acids. V dropped 3 bases and J dropped 4; count of bases not matched to a gene: 11. Here the CDR3 DNA reads TGCGCCAGCAGCTCGGGCACAGGGGGAAGCGGCTATGGCTACACCTTC. Translation gives CASSSGTGGSGYGYTF.

This chain joins TRBV6-5 and TRBJ1-1; D ambiguous. The CDR3 contains 15 residues. Germline loops: CDR1 MNHEY, CDR2 SVGAGI. Trimming stripped 5 bases from V and 0 bases from J, with 13 bases between. The CDR3 is CASSRNPGMNTEAFF. DNA of the CDR3: TGTGCCAGCAGTAGGAATCCGGGGATGAACACTGAAGCTTTCTTT.

The J gene is TRBJ1-1, the V gene TRBV19; maybe TRBD1 (6 bases). CDR1 LNHDA and CDR2 SQIVND come from the germline V gene (reference sequence). The V end lost 4 bases, the J end lost 6 bases, and 12 bases lay between the germline ends. This CDR3 has 13 residues. The CDR3 nucleotides are TGTGCCAGTAGTACGGACAGAATTGCTGAAGCTTTCTTT. This sequence encodes CASSTDRIAEAFF.

The chain links TRBV6-1 to TRBJ2-1; D is unresolved. This CDR3 has 13 residues. Germline CDR1 is MNHNS and CDR2 is SASEGT. V was cut by 1 base and J by 8 bases, with 9 bases left in between. This chain's CDR3 is CASSEVVRDEQFF. CDR3 nucleotide sequence: TGTGCCAGCAGTGAAGTGGTTAGGGATGAGCAGTTCTTC.

J is TRBJ2-3 and V is TRBV14, with 11 nucleotides matching TRBD2. The CDR3 runs 13 residues. Germline CDR1 SGHDN, CDR2 FVKESK. V lost 2 bases to trimming and J lost 12 bases; unmatched junction nucleotides: 4. DNA of the CDR3: TGTGCCAGCAGCCAATCTCTAGCGGGAGGACAGTATTTT. Its translation: CASSQSLAGGQYF.

Turning to this clone: The germline gene is not matched at one end of the junction; a read error may be the cause. The V and J genes are TRBV7-2 and TRBJ2-1, with TRBD2 matching over 10 bases. The CDR3 totals 17 residues. Germline V lookup: CDR1 SGHTA, CDR2 FQGNSA. The CDR3 loop reads CASGLEASGSSGNEQFF. The CDR3 nucleotides are TGTGCCAGCGGCTTAGAGGCTAGCGGGAGCTCGGGGAATGAGCAGTTCTTC. The full variable domain, its missing parts supplied by reference TRBV7-2 and TRBJ2-1, is GAGVSQSPSNKVTEKGKDVELRCDPISGHTALYWYRQSLGQGLEFLIYFQGNSAPDKSGLPSDRFSAERTGGSVSTLTIQRTQQEDSAVYLCASGLEASGSSGNEQFFGPGTRLTVL.

The chain links TRBV19 to TRBJ1-6; no definite D call. Germline V gene data show CDR1 as LNHDA and CDR2 as SQIVND (reference sequence). Trimming shortened V by 6 bases and J by 0 bases, and 12 bases separated the two germline ends. The CDR3 has 16 residues. CDR3 bases: TGTGCCAGTAGCGACATTCCGAGCTCCTATAATTCACCCCTCCACTTT. It yields the protein CASSDIPSSYNSPLHF.

As DNA, the CDR3 is TGTGCCAGCAGCCGTCCGACAGGGAAGTACTATGGCTACACCTTC. Its protein product is CASSRPTGKYYGYTF. The chain couples TRBV11-2 to TRBJ1-2; 7 bases align to TRBD1. This CDR3 comprises 15 residues. Germline V gives CDR1 SGHAT, CDR2 FQNNGV. V shed 5 bases, J shed 3 bases, and the junction held 9 bases outside the gene matches.

This sequence joins TRBV27 and TRBJ1-5, with D possibly TRBD1 on 5 matching bases. The V and J ends lost 6 bases and 6 bases respectively, with 15 bases between them. CDR3 length: 14 amino acids. Germline lookup yields CDR1 MNHEY and CDR2 SMNVEV (reference sequence). CDR3 bases: TGTGCCAGCAGACAGAGCGGGGGAGGTCAGCCCCAGCATTTT. This codes for CASRQSGGGQPQHF.

V usage is TRBV6-1 and J usage is TRBJ1-5; D not resolved. Germline V CDR1 and CDR2: MNHNS, SASEGT. The length of the CDR3 is 15 residues. Trimming removed 0 bases at V and 10 bases at J, with 16 bases between. In DNA form, the CDR3 reads TGTGCCAGCAGTGAAGCCGCCACTATTGGGCCTCCCCAGCATTTT. Translation gives CASSEAATIGPPQHF.

On this clone itself: The same CDR3 can be traced to other DNA sequences in this sample. CDR3 region: CASSRGQGTGELFF. CDR3 DNA: TGTGCCAGCAGCAGGGGACAGGGGACCGGGGAGCTGTTTTTT. The V gene is TRBV6-5, the J gene TRBJ2-2; 10 bases fit TRBD1. Per germline, CDR1 MNHEY and CDR2 SVGAGI. V shed 6 bases, J shed 5 bases, and the junction held 3 bases outside the gene matches. The CDR3 covers 14 residues.

This chain links TRBV6-1 with TRBJ2-4; D perhaps matches TRBD2 (6 bases). The germline V gene has CDR1 MNHNS and CDR2 SASEGT. V gave up 7 bases and J gave up 1 base, with 8 bases separating them. This CDR3 contains 13 residues. The CDR3, as DNA: TGTGCCAGCACGGGGGTTGCCAAAAACATTCAGTACTTC. Encoded protein: CASTGVAKNIQYF.

V is TRBV10-2 and J is TRBJ2-1, with TRBD2 identical over 10 bases. Germline V CDR1 and CDR2: WSHSY, SAAADI. This CDR3 is built from 16 residues. Germline trimming cut 3 bases from V and 9 bases from J; bases unmatched to any gene: 11. CDR3 in DNA: TGCGCCAGCAGTGATGCTAGCGGGGGCCACGGGGGTGAGCAGTTCTTC. It codes for CASSDASGGHGGEQFF.

The chain is built from TRBV2 and TRBJ2-2, with 9 bases that match TRBD2. The CDR3 extends over 15 amino acids. With V trimmed by 5 bases and J by 2 bases, 3 bases remained unmatched. CDR1 is SNHLY and CDR2 is FYNNEI in the germline V gene. CDR3 in amino acids: CASSSGTSNTGELFF. In nucleotides, the CDR3 is TGTGCCAGCAGTTCCGGGACTAGCAACACCGGGGAGCTGTTTTTT.

The V call is TRBV28, the J call TRBJ2-7; 9 positions agree with TRBD1. The germline gives CDR1 MDHEN, CDR2 SYDVKM. Germline trimming cut 4 bases from V and 3 bases from J; bases unmatched to any gene: 7. The CDR3 runs to 15 residues. DNA of the CDR3: TGTGCCAGCAGTTCCCTTAAGGACAGGGGCTACGAGCAGTACTTC. It codes for CASSSLKDRGYEQYF. Looking up the rest from reference TRBV28 and TRBJ2-7 gives the full variable domain: DVKVTQSSRYLVKRTGEKVFLECVQDMDHENMFWYRQDPGLGLRLIYFSYDVKMKEKGDIPEGYSVSREKKERFSLILESASTNQTSMYLCASSSLKDRGYEQYFGPGTRLTVT.

V is TRBV4-1 and J is TRBJ2-1, with TRBD2 identical over 7 bases. Germline lookup yields CDR1 MGHRA and CDR2 YSYEKL. The CDR3 consists of 14 residues. The junction had 11 bases not matched to a gene; V was cut back by 2 bases and J by 13 bases. CDR3 sequence reads: CASSQPGLMRQQFF. The CDR3 coding sequence is TGCGCCAGCAGCCAACCGGGACTAATGAGGCAACAGTTCTTC.

The chain couples TRBV4-2 to TRBJ2-1, with 15 bases aligning to TRBD2. V was pared by 1 base and J by 10 bases, with 5 bases of the junction left unmatched. Germline assignment: CDR1 LGHNA and CDR2 YNFKEQ. CDR3 length equals 16 residues. CDR3 sequence: CASSQGTSGGAEEQFF. Here the CDR3 DNA reads TGTGCCAGCAGCCAAGGGACTAGCGGGGGGGCAGAGGAGCAGTTCTTC.

This clone was found once. This chain links TRBV19 with TRBJ1-2; 7 bases line up with TRBD1. CDR1 LNHDA and CDR2 SQIVND come from the germline V gene (reference sequence). This CDR3 has 15 amino acids. Unmatched junction bases numbered 6, after V lost 5 bases and J lost 0 bases. CDR3 in DNA: TGTGCCAGTAGTCCAGCGGGACAGACTAACTATGGCTACACCTTC. It encodes CASSPAGQTNYGYTF.

V gene TRBV14 combines with J gene TRBJ1-2; 9 nucleotides agree with TRBD1. The CDR3 is 16 residues long. CDR1 is SGHDN, CDR2 FVKESK, per germline. The ends lost 4 bases at V and 4 bases at J; junction bases unmatched: 10. Here the CDR3 reads CASSPIGSGQGYGYTF. CDR3 sequence (DNA): TGTGCCAGCAGCCCTATAGGTTCGGGACAGGGCTATGGCTACACCTTC. The variable domain in full, with the rest retrieved from reference TRBV14 and TRBJ1-2, is EAGVTQFPSHSVIEKGQTVTLRCDPISGHDNLYWYRRVMGKEIKFLLHFVKESKQDESGMPNNRFLAERTGGTYSTLKVQPAELEDSGVYFCASSPIGSGQGYGYTFGSGTRLTVV.

This clone was seen just once. CDR3 DNA: TGTGCCATCAGTGATGTTACTAGCGGGGGGTTTCTAGGAGGCACAGATACGCAGTATTTT. Protein product: CAISDVTSGGFLGGTDTQYF. The chain uses TRBV10-3 and TRBJ2-3; 12 bases align to TRBD2. The CDR3 sequence is 20 residues long. The V gene end was trimmed by 3 bases and the J gene end by 1 base; junction bases not matched to a gene: 14. Per the germline V gene, CDR1 is ENHRY and CDR2 is SYGVKD.

The CDR3 spells CASRRSGTGGEKLFF. The CDR3 DNA reads TGCGCCAGCAGGCGTTCCGGGACAGGGGGTGAAAAACTGTTTTTT. The rearrangement joins TRBV5-1 to TRBJ1-4, with TRBD1 matching 11 bases. Losses at the gene ends were 5 bases for V and 7 bases for J; bases not matched to a gene: 7. There are 15 residues in the CDR3. Germline loops: CDR1 SGHRS, CDR2 YFSETQ.

This clone was counted a single time. The chain carries TRBV10-2 and TRBJ1-2, with D unclear. CDR3 length equals 12 residues. CDR1 and CDR2 from the germline V gene are WSHSY and SAAADI. The V gene lost 6 bases and the J gene lost 7 bases, with 12 bases spanning the gap. The DNA for the CDR3 is TGCGCCAGCAGCCCCGGGGAGTCTGGCTACACCTTC. Amino acid sequence: CASSPGESGYTF.

This clone was picked up a small number of times. The sample carries other DNA sequences with the same CDR3. V is TRBV2 and J is TRBJ2-2; possible D gene TRBD2, 5 bases. Germline V CDR1 and CDR2: SNHLY, FYNNEI. V lost 0 bases to trimming and J lost 7 bases, with 6 bases between them. The CDR3 totals 13 residues. The CDR3 region is CASSEAGVGELFF. The CDR3 coding sequence is TGTGCCAGCAGTGAAGCGGGAGTCGGGGAGCTGTTTTTT.